Below, 3 T cell receptor beta chains from the same sample are listed, as sequenced in a study of CD8+ T cells in alopecia areata. TCR sequencing used cDNA made by reverse transcription of extracted RNA. Generated by immunoSEQ multiplex PCR, the TCRdb table keeps only in-frame clones and is missing some. The sample lists about 69,000 clones; approximately 60% were seen once. The starting material was CD8+ T cells sorted from blood, obtained at week 0. Receptor source: a human donor with alopecia areata.

This chain connects TRBV30 to TRBJ2-2; the match to TRBD1 covers 8 bases. Germline CDR1 GTSNPN, CDR2 SVGIG (reference sequence). V shed 5 bases, J shed 1 base, and the junction held 9 bases outside the gene matches. The CDR3 spans 16 residues. CDR3 protein: CAWGAQGAENTGELFF. The CDR3 region has the DNA TGTGCCTGGGGAGCCCAGGGGGCGGAGAACACCGGGGAGCTGTTTTTT.

The V and J genes are TRBV15 and TRBJ2-5; 8 nucleotides agree with TRBD1. Germline values: CDR1 LNHNV, CDR2 YYDKDF (reference sequence). The CDR3 consists of 14 residues. The V segment lost 2 bases and the J segment 5 bases; nucleotides outside the gene matches: 4. The CDR3 region has the DNA TGTGCCACCAGCAGACGGACAGGGTGGGAGACCCAGTACTTC. Its translation: CATSRRTGWETQYF.

This chain connects TRBV6-1 to TRBJ2-5, with 8 bases aligning to TRBD1. CDR1 is MNHNS and CDR2 is SASEGT in the germline V gene. The CDR3 sequence is 17 residues long. Germline trimming cut 1 base from V and 1 base from J; bases unmatched to any gene: 8. The CDR3 reads CASSEVLWTGSQETQYF. The CDR3 bases are TGTGCCAGCAGTGAAGTTCTCTGGACAGGGAGCCAAGAGACCCAGTACTTC.